Below, 15 T cell receptor beta chains from the same sample are listed, as sequenced in a study of T-cell reconstitution after alpha-beta-depleted transplantation in children. Preparation of the TCRbeta library used unique molecular identifiers. Using its own MiXCR run on the PCR reads, TCRdb lists one record per CDR3 protein. The table has 600,000 to 700,000 distinct CDR3 sequences, roughly 15% seen once. The starting material was PBMCs from the stem cell graft donor, obtained from the stem cell graft. All receptors come from a human donor who donated a stem cell graft to a child with acute myeloid leukemia.

In its sample, this clonotype was seen a few times. The chain joins TRBV7-9 to TRBJ1-1; D is undetermined. The CDR3 consists of 15 residues. V gave up 2 bases and J gave up 1 base, with 11 bases separating them. The germline CDR1 and CDR2 sequences are SEHNR and FQNEAQ (reference sequence). The DNA for the CDR3 is TGTGCCAGCAGCTTATCTGGCGGTTGGAACACTGAAGCTTTCTTT. It yields the protein CASSLSGGWNTEAFF.

This clonotype was recorded a few times. This chain connects TRBV5-1 to TRBJ2-4, with 7 bases lining up with TRBD1. The ends lost 2 bases at V and 8 bases at J; junction bases unmatched: 7. The V gene's germline CDR1 is SGHRS and CDR2 YFSETQ. The CDR3 length is 14 residues. The DNA of the CDR3 is TGCGCCAGCAGCTTCGGCAGGGGGAACGACATTCAGTACTTC. This sequence encodes CASSFGRGNDIQYF.

This clonotype was observed a handful of times. In DNA, the CDR3 is TGCGCCAGCAGCCACTTGGGGGAGGGTGAGCCCCAGCATTTT. Residues: CASSHLGEGEPQHF. This chain joins TRBV4-3 and TRBJ1-5; D is possibly TRBD1 (5 bases). Between the trimmed V and J ends, which lost 3 bases and 8 bases, there was a span of 14 bases. The germline gives CDR1 LGHNA, CDR2 YSLEER. The CDR3 contains 14 residues.

V usage is TRBV6-1 and J usage is TRBJ2-1; TRBD1 matches at 10 bases. Germline CDR1 MNHNS, CDR2 SASEGT. V lost 8 bases, J lost 7 bases, and 11 bases stayed unmatched. CDR3 size: 15 residues. The CDR3, as DNA: TGTGCCAGCGATATCAGGGACAGGGGCGAGAATGAGCAGTTCTTC. Translated: CASDIRDRGENEQFF.

This clonotype showed up many times. V is TRBV7-3 and J is TRBJ1-2; TRBD1 aligns across 9 bases. In germline, CDR1 is SGHTA, CDR2 FQGTGA. Unmatched junction bases numbered 7, after V lost 3 bases and J lost 8 bases. CDR3 size: 14 residues. The CDR3, as DNA: TGTGCCAGCAGCTTGGACAGGGGAAGCGAGGGCTACACCTTC. This encodes CASSLDRGSEGYTF.

This clonotype appeared many times. The chain recombines TRBV20-1 with TRBJ2-3; D is uncertain. The germline V and J ends were trimmed by 6 bases and 1 base, with 8 bases remaining between them. The V gene's germline CDR1 is DFQATT and CDR2 SNEGSKA (reference sequence). The CDR3 has 12 amino acids. The CDR3 coding sequence is TGCAGTGCCCCGGTGGGCACAGATACGCAGTATTTT. Translated, it gives CSAPVGTDTQYF.

This clonotype occurred a few times. The gene calls are TRBV20-1 and TRBJ2-2; no firm D call. The CDR3 has 16 amino acids. Trimming cost V 0 bases and J 0 bases, with 11 bases left between them. Germline CDR1 reads DFQATT; CDR2 reads SNEGSKA (reference sequence). The CDR3 DNA reads as TGCAGTGCTAGAGATCTACAAAAGTCGAACACCGGGGAGCTGTTTTTT. This sequence encodes CSARDLQKSNTGELFF.

This clonotype was seen many times. The chain carries TRBV5-1 and TRBJ2-1; 8 bases line up with TRBD2. The V and J ends lost 5 bases and 7 bases, in that order; junction bases with no gene match: 14. This CDR3 has 16 residues. Germline lookup yields CDR1 SGHRS and CDR2 YFSETQ. The CDR3 loop reads CASSSLSGKTWNEQFF. CDR3 DNA sequence: TGCGCCAGCAGTTCACTTAGCGGGAAGACGTGGAATGAGCAGTTCTTC.

A few counts support this clonotype. J is TRBJ1-2 and V is TRBV20-1; the D gene is possibly TRBD1 (5 bases). CDR3 size: 15 residues. Germline V gene sequence: CDR1 DFQATT, CDR2 SNEGSKA (reference sequence). V was cut by 8 bases and J by 2 bases, with 21 bases left in between. CDR3 sequence: CSLTTASVSNYGYTF. In DNA form, the CDR3 reads TGCAGTTTAACGACAGCCAGCGTATCAAACTATGGCTACACCTTC.

This clonotype was counted ten times or more. CDR3 DNA: TGTGCCAGCAGTTTTGGGACAGGGGATTCACCCCTCCACTTT. Protein: CASSFGTGDSPLHF. This sequence joins TRBV6-5 and TRBJ1-6; 10 bases agree with TRBD1. This CDR3 comprises 14 residues. V shed 4 bases and J 8 bases; nucleotides not matched to a gene: 2. From germline, CDR1 is MNHEY and CDR2 SVGAGI.

This clonotype was recorded at least ten times. The chain recombines TRBV7-9 with TRBJ2-1; D not certain. Germline CDR1 and CDR2: SEHNR and FQNEAQ (reference sequence). Trimming pared 3 bases from V and 8 bases from J, leaving 5 bases between. CDR3 size: 11 residues. The CDR3 nucleotides are TGTGCCAGCAGCTTCCAGGATGAGCAGTTCTTC. Its protein product is CASSFQDEQFF.

This clonotype was recorded once. The V gene is TRBV21-1, the J gene TRBJ2-7; TRBD1, the table's D call, lacks a check against the DNA. TRBV21-1 is noted as a pseudogene. The CDR3 is 15 amino acids. The CDR3 DNA is TGTGCCAGCAGCAAAGCGGCAGGGACAGCCTACGAGCAGTACTTC. It specifies CASSKAAGTAYEQYF.

This clonotype has at least ten counts. The chain is built from TRBV7-9 and TRBJ1-1, with TRBD1 matching 7 bases. The V gene end was trimmed by 1 base and the J gene end by 11 bases; junction bases not matched to a gene: 7. This CDR3 spans 13 amino acids. Germline values: CDR1 SEHNR, CDR2 FQNEAQ (reference sequence). Written as DNA, the CDR3 is TGTGCCAGCAGCTTAGGCTCCGGGACAGCGGCTTTCTTT. It encodes CASSLGSGTAAFF.

This sequence joins TRBV10-3 and TRBJ2-7; 10 bases are shared with TRBD1. Germline V gene data show CDR1 as ENHRY and CDR2 as SYGVKD. The CDR3 is 14 amino acids. After removal of 6 bases from V and 7 bases from J, the junction contained 9 bases not matched to a gene. The CDR3 DNA follows: TGTGCCATCAGCTGGACAGGGGGTTCGGGGGAGCAGTACTTC. This encodes CAISWTGGSGEQYF.

This clonotype was detected ten times or more. V gene TRBV29-1 combines with J gene TRBJ2-1, with 7 bases that match TRBD1. Per germline, CDR1 SQVTM and CDR2 ANQGSEA. CDR3 length equals 17 residues. V was pared by 2 bases and J by 0 bases, with 10 bases of the junction left unmatched. This CDR3 reads CSVEHTGAPSSYNEQFF. CDR3 DNA sequence: TGCAGCGTTGAACACACAGGGGCGCCGAGCTCCTACAATGAGCAGTTCTTC.